Below are 18 T cell receptor beta chains sequenced from a single sample in a study of T cell responses to AZD1222 COVID-19 vaccine. Libraries were prepared by immunoSEQ multiplex PCR; TCRdb keeps only in-frame clonotypes and omits some of them. The table lists roughly 77,000 clones, just over 90% of them singletons. The specimen comprised peripheral blood, sampled 28 days after the second AZD1222 dose. The receptors here all came from an adult who received the AZD1222 COVID-19 vaccine.

The chain couples TRBV9 to TRBJ2-2; 9 bases align to TRBD2. Losses at the gene ends were 0 bases for V and 5 bases for J; bases not matched to a gene: 8. Germline CDR1 SGDLS, CDR2 YYNGEE. CDR3 size: 17 residues. CDR3 sequence reads: CASSVDLGREGTGELFF. The DNA of the CDR3 is TGTGCCAGCAGCGTAGACCTTGGGCGGGAGGGAACCGGGGAGCTGTTTTTT.

The V and J genes are TRBV5-1 and TRBJ2-7; 7 positions match TRBD1. The length of the CDR3 is 16 residues. Trimming at V came to 4 bases and at J to 2 bases, leaving 12 bases not matched to a gene. Germline loops: CDR1 SGHRS, CDR2 YFSETQ. CDR3: CASSRTQGVLAYEQYF. CDR3 DNA sequence: TGCGCCAGCAGCAGGACTCAGGGGGTCCTCGCCTACGAGCAGTACTTC.

The chain combines TRBV4-3 with TRBJ2-1; 10 nucleotides agree with TRBD1. Per the germline V gene, CDR1 is LGHNA and CDR2 is YSLEER. The CDR3 contains 16 residues. V lost 8 bases and J lost 9; bases outside the gene matches: 16. CDR3 in amino acids: CASGGWDRGMFGEQFF. The CDR3 DNA reads as TGCGCCAGCGGAGGATGGGACAGGGGTATGTTTGGTGAGCAGTTCTTC.

The genes are TRBV3-1 (or the pseudogene TRBV3-2) and TRBJ2-3, with D hard to call. Trimming removed 4 bases from V and 6 bases from J, with 8 bases in between. CDR1 and CDR2 from the germline V gene are LGHDT and YNNKEL (reference sequence). This CDR3 has 12 residues. The CDR3 DNA reads as TGTGCCAGCAGCCCGACCGACGATACGCAGTATTTT. It encodes CASSPTDDTQYF.

This clone was observed once. The genes are TRBV6-5 and TRBJ2-1; 15 nucleotides line up with TRBD2. Germline CDR1 is MNHEY and CDR2 is SVGAGI. The ends lost 6 bases at V and 8 bases at J; junction bases unmatched: 5. CDR3 size: 15 residues. CDR3 DNA: TGTGCCAGCAGGACGCGGACTAGCGGGGGGGATGAGCAGTTCTTC. Amino acids: CASRTRTSGGDEQFF.

This clone was detected only a few times. The chain links TRBV5-5 to TRBJ1-5; D gene uncertain. The CDR3 is 16 amino acids. V lost 5 bases, J lost 5 bases, and 20 bases lay in between. The germline gives CDR1 SGHKS, CDR2 YYEKEE (reference sequence). CDR3 region: CASSENLISGYQPQHF. The CDR3 coding sequence is TGTGCCAGCAGTGAAAATTTAATATCGGGTTATCAGCCCCAGCATTTT. The full variable domain, with the rest looked up from reference TRBV5-5 and TRBJ1-5, is DAGVTQSPTHLIKTRGQQVTLRCSPISGHKSVSWYQQVLGQGPQFIFQYYEKEERGRGNFPDRFSARQFPNYSSELNVNALLLGDSALYLCASSENLISGYQPQHFGDGTRLSIL.

This clone was detected a few times. The rearrangement links TRBV2 to TRBJ2-2; no clear D. The CDR3 length is 16 residues. Trimming stripped 4 bases from V and 2 bases from J, with 14 bases between. Per the germline V gene, CDR1 is SNHLY and CDR2 is FYNNEI. The CDR3 protein is CASSVLAPHNTGELFF. The CDR3 nucleotides are TGTGCCAGCAGTGTACTGGCACCGCATAACACCGGGGAGCTGTTTTTT.

This clone was seen a single time. This chain joins TRBV11-3 and TRBJ2-7, with D tentatively TRBD1 (7 bases). The ends were cut back, 4 bases at V and 2 bases at J, with 9 bases in the middle. Germline CDR1 SGHNT, CDR2 YENEEA. This CDR3 spans 13 amino acids. In DNA, the CDR3 is TGTGCCAGCAGCTCAGGGGGGACCTACGAGCAGTACTTC. Translated: CASSSGGTYEQYF.

The V and J genes are TRBV7-6 and TRBJ2-1; D is uncertain. Germline CDR1 SGHVS, CDR2 FNYEAQ. This CDR3 is 11 amino acids long. V was pared by 1 base and J by 6 bases, with 1 base between. The CDR3 coding sequence is TGTGCCAGCAGCTTAGTCAATGAGCAGTTCTTC. It codes for CASSLVNEQFF. Using reference TRBV7-6 and TRBJ2-1 for the parts outside the CDR3, the full variable domain is GAGVSQSPRYKVTKRGQDVALRCDPISGHVSLYWYRQALGQGPEFLTYFNYEAQQDKSGLPNDRFSAERPEGSISTLTIQRTEQRDSAMYRCASSLVNEQFFGPGTRLTVL.

This clone was seen a single time. This chain joins TRBV24-1 and TRBJ2-1, with 10 bases matching TRBD1. The CDR3 totals 16 residues. The V segment lost 5 bases and the J segment 2 bases; nucleotides outside the gene matches: 5. Germline CDR1 and CDR2: KGHDR and SFDVKD. CDR3 nucleotides: TGTGCCACCAGTGGGGGGACAGGGGTTGCCTACAATGAGCAGTTCTTC. Its protein is CATSGGTGVAYNEQFF.

The chain carries TRBV10-3 and TRBJ2-5; D unclear. The CDR3 has 12 residues. The germline CDR1 and CDR2 sequences are ENHRY and SYGVKD. The V end was cut by 0 bases, the J end by 4 bases, with 3 bases between. CDR3 loop: CAISESSETQYF. The CDR3 DNA reads TGTGCCATCAGTGAGTCTTCAGAGACCCAGTACTTC.

This chain links TRBV7-2 with TRBJ2-5, with 9 bases fitting TRBD1. The ends lost 5 bases at V and 5 bases at J; junction bases unmatched: 9. The CDR3 covers 15 residues. Looked up from germline, CDR1 is SGHTA and CDR2 is FQGNSA. The CDR3 spells CASSVTHRGPETQYF. For the CDR3, the DNA is TGTGCCAGCAGCGTCACCCACAGGGGGCCGGAGACCCAGTACTTC.

The V call is TRBV7-9, the J call TRBJ1-6, with D maybe TRBD1 (5 bases). Germline CDR1 SEHNR, CDR2 FQNEAQ (reference sequence). Trimming took 1 base from V and 10 from J, leaving 14 bases between them. The CDR3 is made up of 15 amino acids. The CDR3 is CASSLVSGVRSPLHF. The CDR3 DNA reads TGTGCCAGCAGCTTAGTGTCGGGGGTGCGGTCACCCCTCCACTTT.

The chain carries TRBV11-3 and TRBJ1-4; D is unclear. Germline CDR1 reads SGHNT; CDR2 reads YENEEA. The CDR3 covers 12 residues. Between the trimmed V and J ends, which lost 1 base and 3 bases, there was a span of 0 bases. The CDR3 sequence: CASSLANEKLFF. In nucleotides, the CDR3 is TGTGCCAGCAGCTTAGCTAATGAAAAACTGTTTTTT.

This chain links TRBV19 with TRBJ2-2; a possible D gene is TRBD2 (6 bases). The CDR3 loop spans 15 amino acids. CDR1 and CDR2 (germline): LNHDA, SQIVND (reference sequence). V was shortened by 8 bases and J by 4 bases, with 17 bases between the two germline ends. Here the CDR3 DNA reads TGTGCCAGTGCCCCGCGGGGCCGTGCCACCGGGGAGCTGTTTTTT. Encoded protein: CASAPRGRATGELFF. Variable domain in full (rest from reference TRBV19 and TRBJ2-2): DGGITQSPKYLFRKEGQNVTLSCEQNLNHDAMYWYRQDPGQGLRLIYYSQIVNDFQKGDIAEGYSVSREKKESFPLTVTSAQKNPTAFYLCASAPRGRATGELFFGEGSRLTVL.

This chain links TRBV7-2 with TRBJ2-5; TRBD2 aligns across 11 bases. Losses at the gene ends were 4 bases for V and 5 bases for J; bases not matched to a gene: 6. CDR1 is SGHTA, CDR2 FQGNSA, per germline. The CDR3 has 15 residues. CDR3: CASSSLAGGRETQYF. CDR3 coding DNA: TGTGCCAGCAGCTCCTTAGCGGGAGGGCGGGAGACCCAGTACTTC. Complete variable domain (other parts from reference TRBV7-2 and TRBJ2-5): GAGVSQSPSNKVTEKGKDVELRCDPISGHTALYWYRQSLGQGLEFLIYFQGNSAPDKSGLPSDRFSAERTGGSVSTLTIQRTQQEDSAVYLCASSSLAGGRETQYFGPGTRLLVL.

This clone came up a few times. The rearrangement links TRBV3-1 (or the pseudogene TRBV3-2) to TRBJ2-1; D possibly corresponds to TRBD2 (5 bases). This CDR3 spans 12 amino acids. V lost 0 bases and J 9 bases, leaving 6 bases between the germline ends. The germline gives CDR1 LGHDT, CDR2 YNNKEL (reference sequence). CDR3 in DNA: TGTGCCAGCAGCCAAGATACTAGTGAGCAGTTCTTC. Protein: CASSQDTSEQFF.

The chain has TRBV5-1 and TRBJ2-5; 8 nucleotides line up with TRBD2. Germline trimming cut 3 bases from V and 5 bases from J; bases unmatched to any gene: 6. The CDR3 is 14 amino acids. Germline loops: CDR1 SGHRS, CDR2 YFSETQ. CDR3 DNA: TGCGCCAGCAGCTCCGGGGGGGCGGGTGAGACCCAGTACTTC. It yields the protein CASSSGGAGETQYF.